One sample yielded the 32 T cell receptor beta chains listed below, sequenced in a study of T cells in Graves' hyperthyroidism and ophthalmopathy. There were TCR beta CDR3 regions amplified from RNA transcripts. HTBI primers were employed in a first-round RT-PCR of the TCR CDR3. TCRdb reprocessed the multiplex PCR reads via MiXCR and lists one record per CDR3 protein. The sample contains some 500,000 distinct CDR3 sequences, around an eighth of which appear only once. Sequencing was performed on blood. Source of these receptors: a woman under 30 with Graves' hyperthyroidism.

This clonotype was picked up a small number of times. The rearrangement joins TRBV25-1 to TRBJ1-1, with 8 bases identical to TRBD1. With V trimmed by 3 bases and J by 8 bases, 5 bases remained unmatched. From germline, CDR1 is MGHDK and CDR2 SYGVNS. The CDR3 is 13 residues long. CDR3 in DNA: TGTGCCAGCAGTGAGACAGGGGCAAGGGAAGCTTTCTTT. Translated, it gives CASSETGAREAFF.

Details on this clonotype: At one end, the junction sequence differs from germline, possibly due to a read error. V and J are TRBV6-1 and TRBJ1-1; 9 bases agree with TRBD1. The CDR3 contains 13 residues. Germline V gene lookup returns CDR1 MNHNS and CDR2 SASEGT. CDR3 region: CASGTGRFAEAFF. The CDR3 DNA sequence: TGTGCCAGTGGGACAGGGAGGTTCGCTGAAGCTTTCTTC.

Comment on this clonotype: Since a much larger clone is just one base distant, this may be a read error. CDR3 region: CASSIPLGVAEAFF. CDR3 nucleotide sequence: TGTGCCAGTAGTATACCCCTGGGAGTCGCTGAAGCTTTCTTT. This rearrangement joins TRBV19 to TRBJ1-1; D unclear. This CDR3 is 14 amino acids long. Trimming left V 2 bases short and J 6 bases short, with 13 bases between. The V gene's germline CDR1 is LNHDA and CDR2 SQIVND (reference sequence).

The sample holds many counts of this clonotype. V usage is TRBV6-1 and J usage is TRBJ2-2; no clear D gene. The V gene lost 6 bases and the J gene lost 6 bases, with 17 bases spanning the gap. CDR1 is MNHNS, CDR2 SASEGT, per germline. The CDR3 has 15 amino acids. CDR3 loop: CASRRRIPGAGELFF. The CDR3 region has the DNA TGTGCCAGCAGGAGACGGATTCCTGGGGCCGGGGAGCTGTTTTTT.

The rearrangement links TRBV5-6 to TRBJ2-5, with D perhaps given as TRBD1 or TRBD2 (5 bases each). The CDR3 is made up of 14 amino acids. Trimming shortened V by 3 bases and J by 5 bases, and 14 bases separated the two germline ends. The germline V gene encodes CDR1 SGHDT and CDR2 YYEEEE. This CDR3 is CASSSPGHLETQYF. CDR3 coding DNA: TGTGCCAGCAGCTCCCCGGGGCATTTGGAGACCCAGTACTTC.

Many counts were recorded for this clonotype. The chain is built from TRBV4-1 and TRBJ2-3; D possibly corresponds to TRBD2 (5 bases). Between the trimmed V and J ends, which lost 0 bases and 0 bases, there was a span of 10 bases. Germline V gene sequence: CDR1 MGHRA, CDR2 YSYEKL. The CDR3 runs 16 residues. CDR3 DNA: TGCGCCAGCAGCCAAGAAGGAGGACTGAGCACAGATACGCAGTATTTT. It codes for CASSQEGGLSTDTQYF.

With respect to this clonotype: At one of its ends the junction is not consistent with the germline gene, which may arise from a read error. The CDR3 loop reads CATSDLEGYGCTF. The CDR3, as DNA: TGTGCCACCAGTGACTTGGAAGGGTATGGCTGCACCTTC. The chain is built from TRBV24-1 and TRBJ1-2; the D is unclear. The length of the CDR3 is 13 residues. The germline gives CDR1 KGHDR, CDR2 SFDVKD.

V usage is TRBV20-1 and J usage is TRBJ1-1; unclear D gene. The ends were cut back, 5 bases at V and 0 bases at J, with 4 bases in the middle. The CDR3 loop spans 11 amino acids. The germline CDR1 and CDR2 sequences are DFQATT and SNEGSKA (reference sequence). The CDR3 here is CSAWMNTEAFF. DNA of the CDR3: TGCAGTGCTTGGATGAACACTGAAGCTTTCTTT.

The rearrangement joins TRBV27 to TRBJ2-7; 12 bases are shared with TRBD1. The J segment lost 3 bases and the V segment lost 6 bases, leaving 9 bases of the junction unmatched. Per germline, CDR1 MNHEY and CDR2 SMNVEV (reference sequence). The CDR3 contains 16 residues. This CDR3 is CASRWDRGPKHYEQYF. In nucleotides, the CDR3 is TGTGCCAGCAGATGGGACAGGGGGCCGAAACACTACGAGCAGTACTTC.

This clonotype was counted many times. CDR3 region: CASGVIPRGGYTF. The CDR3 DNA follows: TGTGCCAGCGGAGTAATCCCCCGAGGTGGCTACACCTTC. This chain uses TRBV2 with TRBJ1-2, with no clear D. Trimming took 8 bases from V and 7 from J, leaving 17 bases between them. Per the germline V gene, CDR1 is SNHLY and CDR2 is FYNNEI. The CDR3 spans 13 residues.

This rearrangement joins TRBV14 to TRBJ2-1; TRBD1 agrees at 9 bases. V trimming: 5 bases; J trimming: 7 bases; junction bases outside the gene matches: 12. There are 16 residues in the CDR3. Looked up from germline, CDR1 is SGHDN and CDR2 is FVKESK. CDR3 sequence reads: CASSKPGTGKGNEQFF. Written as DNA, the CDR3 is TGTGCCAGCAGCAAGCCCGGGACAGGGAAAGGGAATGAGCAGTTCTTC.

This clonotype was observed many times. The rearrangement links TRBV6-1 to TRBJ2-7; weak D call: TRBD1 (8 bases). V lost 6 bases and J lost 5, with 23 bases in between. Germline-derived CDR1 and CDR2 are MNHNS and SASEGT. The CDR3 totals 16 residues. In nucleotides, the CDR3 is TGTGCCAGCAGACCCCTAGCACAGGGGGGGAAGGACGAGCAGTACTTC. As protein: CASRPLAQGGKDEQYF.

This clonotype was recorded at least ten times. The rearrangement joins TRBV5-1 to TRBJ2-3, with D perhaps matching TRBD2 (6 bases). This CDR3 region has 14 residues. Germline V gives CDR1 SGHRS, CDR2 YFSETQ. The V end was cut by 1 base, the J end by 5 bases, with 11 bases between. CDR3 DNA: TGCGCCAGCAGCTTGCTCGGGAGAGGAGATACGCAGTATTTT. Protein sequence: CASSLLGRGDTQYF.

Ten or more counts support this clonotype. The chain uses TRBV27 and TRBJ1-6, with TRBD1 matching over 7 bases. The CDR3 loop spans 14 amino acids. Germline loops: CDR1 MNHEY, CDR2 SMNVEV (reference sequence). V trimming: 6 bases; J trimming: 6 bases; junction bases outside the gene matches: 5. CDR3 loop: CASSHWDSNSPLHF. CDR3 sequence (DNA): TGTGCCAGCAGCCACTGGGACAGTAATTCACCCCTCCACTTT.

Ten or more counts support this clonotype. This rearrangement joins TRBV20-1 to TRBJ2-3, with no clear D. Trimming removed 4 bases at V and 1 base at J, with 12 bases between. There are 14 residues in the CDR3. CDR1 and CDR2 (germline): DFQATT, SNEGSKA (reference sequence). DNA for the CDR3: TGCAGTGCTATACTAATACAGCGCACAGATACGCAGTATTTT. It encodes CSAILIQRTDTQYF.

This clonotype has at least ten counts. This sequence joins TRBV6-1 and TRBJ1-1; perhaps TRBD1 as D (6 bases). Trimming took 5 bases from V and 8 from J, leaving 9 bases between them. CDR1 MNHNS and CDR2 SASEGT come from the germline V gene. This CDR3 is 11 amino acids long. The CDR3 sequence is CASSTGREAFF. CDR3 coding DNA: TGTGCCAGCAGTACAGGGAGAGAAGCTTTCTTT.

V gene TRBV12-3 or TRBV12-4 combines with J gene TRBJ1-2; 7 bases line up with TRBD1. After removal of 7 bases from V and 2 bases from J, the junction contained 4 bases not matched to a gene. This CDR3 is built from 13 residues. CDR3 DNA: TGTGCCAGCAAACGGGACAGCAACTATGGCTACACCTTC. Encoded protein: CASKRDSNYGYTF.

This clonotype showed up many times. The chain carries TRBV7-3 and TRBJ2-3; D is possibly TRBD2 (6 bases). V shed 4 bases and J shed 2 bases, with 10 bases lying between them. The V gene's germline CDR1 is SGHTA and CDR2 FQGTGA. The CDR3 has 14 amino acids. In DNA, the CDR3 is TGTGCCAGCAGCTCTAGCGCCAACACAGATACGCAGTATTTT. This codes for CASSSSANTDTQYF.

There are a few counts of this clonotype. CDR3 amino acids: CNEGHETQYF. CDR3 bases: TGCAACGAGGGGCATGAGACCCAGTACTTC. The rearrangement joins TRBV29-1 to TRBJ2-5, with D possibly called TRBD1 or TRBD2 (5 bases each). Germline-derived CDR1 and CDR2 are SQVTM and ANQGSEA. This CDR3 has 10 amino acids.

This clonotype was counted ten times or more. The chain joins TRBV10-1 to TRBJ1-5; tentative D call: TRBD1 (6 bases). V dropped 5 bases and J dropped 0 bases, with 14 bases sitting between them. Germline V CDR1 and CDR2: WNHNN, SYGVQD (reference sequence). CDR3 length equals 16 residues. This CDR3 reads CASSPDRYHSNQPQHF. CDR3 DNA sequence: TGCGCCAGCAGTCCGGACAGATATCATAGCAATCAGCCCCAGCATTTT.

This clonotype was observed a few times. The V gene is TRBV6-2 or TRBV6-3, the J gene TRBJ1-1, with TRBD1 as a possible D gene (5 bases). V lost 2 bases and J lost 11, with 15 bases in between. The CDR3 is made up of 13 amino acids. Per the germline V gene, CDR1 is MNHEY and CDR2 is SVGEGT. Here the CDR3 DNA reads TGTGCCAGCAGTTACGTACGGGGGGTAGGTGCTTTCTTT. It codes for CASSYVRGVGAFF.

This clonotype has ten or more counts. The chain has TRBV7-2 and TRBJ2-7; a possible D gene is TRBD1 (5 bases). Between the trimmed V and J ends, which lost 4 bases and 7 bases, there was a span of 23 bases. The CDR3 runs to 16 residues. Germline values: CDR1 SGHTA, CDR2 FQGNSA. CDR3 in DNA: TGTGCCAGCAGCTCCCTTGGGCAGGGAATTTCTGGAGAGCAGTACTTC. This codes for CASSSLGQGISGEQYF.

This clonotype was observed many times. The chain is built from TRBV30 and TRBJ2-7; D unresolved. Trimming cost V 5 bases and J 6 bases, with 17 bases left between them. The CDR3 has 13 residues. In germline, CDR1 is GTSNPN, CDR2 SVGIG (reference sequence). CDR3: CAWDTGRYIEQYF. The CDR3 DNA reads TGTGCCTGGGACACCGGACGGTACATCGAGCAGTACTTC.

The DNA of the CDR3 is TGTGCCAGCAGCCAGTTGGGTAACATTCAGTACTTC. Its protein is CASSQLGNIQYF. The gene calls are TRBV12-3 or TRBV12-4 and TRBJ2-4, with D hard to call. This CDR3 spans 12 amino acids. V was clipped by 6 bases and J by 7 bases, with 10 bases between them.

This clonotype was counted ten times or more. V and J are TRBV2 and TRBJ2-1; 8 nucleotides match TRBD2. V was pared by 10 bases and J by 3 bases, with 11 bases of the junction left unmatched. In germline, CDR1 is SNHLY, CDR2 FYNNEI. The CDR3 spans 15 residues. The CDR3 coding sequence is TGTGCCACCAGGAGCGGGAGCTCTTACTACAATGAGCAGTTCTTC. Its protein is CATRSGSSYYNEQFF.

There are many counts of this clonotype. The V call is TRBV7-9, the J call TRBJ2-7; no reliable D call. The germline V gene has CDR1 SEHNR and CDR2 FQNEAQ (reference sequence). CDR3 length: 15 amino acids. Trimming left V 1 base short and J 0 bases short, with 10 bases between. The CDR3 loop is CASSLGGSSSYEQYV. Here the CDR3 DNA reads TGTGCCAGCAGCTTAGGGGGTTCGAGCTCCTACGAGCAGTACGTC.

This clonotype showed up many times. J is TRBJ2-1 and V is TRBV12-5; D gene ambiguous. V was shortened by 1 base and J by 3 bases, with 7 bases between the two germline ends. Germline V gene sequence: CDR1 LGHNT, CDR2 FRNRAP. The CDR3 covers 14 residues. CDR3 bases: TGTGCTAGTGGTTTGGGACCAAACTACAATGAGCAGTTCTTC. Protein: CASGLGPNYNEQFF.

The CDR3: CASSQESIRGLTPGNTIYF. In DNA, the CDR3 is TGTGCCAGCAGCCAAGAAAGTATCAGGGGGCTCACGCCTGGAAACACCATATATTTT. J is TRBJ1-3 and V is TRBV4-2, with 8 bases aligning to TRBD1. The CDR3 has 19 residues. Unmatched junction bases numbered 12, after V lost 0 bases and J lost 2 bases. Germline V CDR1 and CDR2: LGHNA, YNFKEQ.

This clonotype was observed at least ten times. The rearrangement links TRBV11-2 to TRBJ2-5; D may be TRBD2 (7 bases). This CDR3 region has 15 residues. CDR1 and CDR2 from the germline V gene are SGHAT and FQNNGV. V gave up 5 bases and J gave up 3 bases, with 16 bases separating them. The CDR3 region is CASSHHREGEETQYF. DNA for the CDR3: TGTGCCAGCAGCCACCACAGGGAGGGAGAAGAGACCCAGTACTTC.

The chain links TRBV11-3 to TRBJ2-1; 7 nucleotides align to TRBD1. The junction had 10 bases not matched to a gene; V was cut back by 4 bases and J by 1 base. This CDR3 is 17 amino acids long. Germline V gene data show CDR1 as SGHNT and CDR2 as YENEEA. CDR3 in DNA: TGTGCCAGCAGCTCCCGGTGGGCAGGGGGATCCTACAATGAGCAGTTCTTC. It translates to CASSSRWAGGSYNEQFF.

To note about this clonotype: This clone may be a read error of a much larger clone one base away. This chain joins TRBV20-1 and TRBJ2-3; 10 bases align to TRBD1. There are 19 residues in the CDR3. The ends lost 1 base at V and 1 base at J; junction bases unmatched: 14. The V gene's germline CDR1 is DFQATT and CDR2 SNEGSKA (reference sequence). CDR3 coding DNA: TGCAGTGCTAGAGGAGACGCTTTTTTTGGACAGGGGGGCACAGATACGCAGTATTTT. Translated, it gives CSARGDAFFGQGGTDTQYF.

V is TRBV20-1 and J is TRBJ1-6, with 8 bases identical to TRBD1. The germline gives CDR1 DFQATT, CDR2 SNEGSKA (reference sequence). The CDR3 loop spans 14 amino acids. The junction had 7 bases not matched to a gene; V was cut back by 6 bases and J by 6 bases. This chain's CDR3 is CSANDRGANSPLHF. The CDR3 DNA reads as TGCAGTGCAAACGACAGGGGTGCTAATTCACCCCTCCACTTT.